The next 10 T cell receptor beta chains were all read from a single sample in a study of T-cell reconstitution after alpha-beta-depleted transplantation in children. Notes on the study in general: At the one-year point after transplant, T-cell counts and TCRbeta diversity were found to come mostly from T cells that had been newly produced.

Antigen specificity for these receptors is unknown. A TCRbeta library incorporating unique molecular identifiers was prepared. TCRdb reprocessed the PCR reads via MiXCR and lists one record per CDR3 protein. The sample lists about 300,000 distinct CDR3 sequences; roughly 8.2% were seen once. Sequencing was performed on peripheral blood, taken 360 days after TCRalphabeta/CD19-depleted stem cell transplant. These TCRs come from a female patient between 2 and 15 years old who had a stem cell transplant for Fanconi anemia, so the T cells may come from the graft donor.

This clonotype has more than one count but fewer than ten. The chain carries TRBV18 and TRBJ2-5; 10 positions agree with TRBD2. Germline values: CDR1 KGHSH, CDR2 LQKENI. With V trimmed by 1 base and J by 3 bases, 17 bases remained unmatched. The CDR3 length is 20 residues. The CDR3 here is CASSPQSLLGLAEIEETQYF. For the CDR3, the DNA is TGTGCCAGCTCACCACAATCCCTACTCGGACTAGCGGAGATAGAAGAGACCCAGTACTTC.

This clonotype was counted at least ten times. The J gene is TRBJ2-1, the V gene TRBV27, with 11 bases identical to TRBD2. Germline-derived CDR1 and CDR2 are MNHEY and SMNVEV (reference sequence). J lost 3 bases, V lost 8 bases, and 6 bases had no gene match. The CDR3 consists of 15 residues. The chain's CDR3 is CASGTSGSLYNEQFF. DNA of the CDR3: TGTGCCAGCGGCACTAGCGGGAGTCTCTACAATGAGCAGTTCTTC.

Many counts were recorded for this clonotype. The genes are TRBV4-2 and TRBJ2-1; TRBD1 or TRBD2 may be the D gene (5 bases each). The V end lost 3 bases, the J end lost 10 bases, and 10 bases lay between the germline ends. The CDR3 is made up of 12 amino acids. CDR1 and CDR2 from the germline V gene are LGHNA and YNFKEQ. The CDR3 region has the DNA TGTGCCAGCAGCCAGCCCGGGACGGAGCAGTTCTTC. Its protein product is CASSQPGTEQFF.

The chain combines TRBV6-1 with TRBJ2-7; D is possibly TRBD2 (6 bases). The V end lost 4 bases, the J end lost 3 bases, and 16 bases lay between the germline ends. The CDR3 spans 15 residues. Germline V CDR1 and CDR2: MNHNS, SASEGT. CDR3 loop: CASSALASVGYEQYF. CDR3 sequence (DNA): TGTGCCAGCAGTGCCCTTGCTAGCGTTGGCTACGAGCAGTACTTC.

The chain joins TRBV9 to TRBJ2-7; no definite D call. Trimming removed 0 bases at V and 0 bases at J, with 7 bases between. The V gene's germline CDR1 is SGDLS and CDR2 YYNGEE. The CDR3 totals 14 residues. In DNA form, the CDR3 reads TGTGCCAGCAGCGTAGGGGCCCTCTCCTACGAGCAGTACTTC. Protein sequence: CASSVGALSYEQYF. Using reference TRBV9 and TRBJ2-7 for the parts outside the CDR3, the full variable domain is DSGVTQTPKHLITATGQRVTLRCSPRSGDLSVYWYQQSLDQGLQFLIQYYNGEERAKGNILERFSAQQFPDLHSELNLSSLELGDSALYFCASSVGALSYEQYFGPGTRLTVT.

This clonotype came up many times. V and J are TRBV29-1 and TRBJ2-6; D ambiguous. Germline V gene sequence: CDR1 SQVTM, CDR2 ANQGSEA. V gave up 6 bases and J gave up 0 bases, with 6 bases separating them. The length of the CDR3 is 13 residues. This CDR3 reads CSVNLSGANVLTF. The CDR3 coding sequence is TGCAGCGTCAACCTCTCTGGGGCCAACGTCCTGACTTTC. Based on the CDR3 plus reference TRBV29-1 and TRBJ2-6, the full variable domain is SAVISQKPSRDICQRGTSLTIQCQVDSQVTMMFWYRQQPGQSLTLIATANQGSEATYESGFVIDKFPISRPNLTFSTLTVSNMSPEDSSIYLCSVNLSGANVLTFGAGSRLTVL.

This clonotype came up many times. This chain links TRBV18 with TRBJ2-5; no firm D call. This CDR3 comprises 14 residues. Germline CDR1 KGHSH, CDR2 LQKENI. V lost 3 bases and J lost 0, with 8 bases in between. CDR3 sequence reads: CASSPGSYQETQYF. The CDR3 region has the DNA TGTGCCAGCTCACCGGGCAGCTACCAAGAGACCCAGTACTTC.

This clonotype was detected ten times or more. The V and J genes are TRBV6-6 and TRBJ2-7; maybe TRBD2 (5 bases). This CDR3 spans 13 amino acids. The V end was cut by 0 bases, the J end by 3 bases, with 6 bases between. Looked up from germline, CDR1 is MNHNY and CDR2 is SVGAGI (reference sequence). The CDR3 loop is CASSYSRDYEQYV. The DNA for the CDR3 is TGTGCCAGCAGTTACTCCCGGGACTACGAGCAGTACGTC.

This clonotype occurred many times. V and J are TRBV13 and TRBJ2-7; the D gene is possibly TRBD2 (6 bases). Per the germline V gene, CDR1 is PRHDT and CDR2 is FYEKMQ (reference sequence). This CDR3 is 13 amino acids long. Trimming removed 8 bases from V and 2 bases from J, with 13 bases in between. In DNA form, the CDR3 reads TGTGCCAGCGCCCGGAGGGGTACCTACGAGCAGTACTTC. Translated, it gives CASARRGTYEQYF.

Many counts were recorded for this clonotype. J is TRBJ2-1 and V is TRBV7-3, with TRBD1 as a possible D gene (5 bases). The CDR3 is made up of 16 amino acids. Between the trimmed V and J ends, which lost 5 bases and 0 bases, there was a span of 14 bases. Germline-derived CDR1 and CDR2 are SGHTA and FQGTGA. CDR3 in amino acids: CASSQGWGSSYNEQFF. The CDR3 DNA reads TGTGCCAGCAGCCAAGGGTGGGGCAGCTCCTACAATGAGCAGTTCTTC.